Presented here are 18 T cell receptor beta chains from one specimen sequenced in a study of cytomegalovirus exposure and HLA in healthy donors. Vbeta (60) and Jbeta (13) primers were used in the PCR. Clones were read by immunoSEQ multiplex PCR, and TCRdb kept only the in-frame ones, dropping some. Here the sample spans about 190,000 clones, around 81% being singletons. The sample taken for sequencing was PBMCs. These receptors all stem from a man between 18 and 35 years old in good health and CMV-seronegative.

V is TRBV5-4 and J is TRBJ2-1, with D perhaps matching TRBD2 (6 bases). V was trimmed by 0 bases and J by 3 bases, leaving 13 bases between them. The germline gives CDR1 SGHNT, CDR2 YYREEE (reference sequence). CDR3 size: 16 residues. CDR3 sequence (DNA): TGTGCCAGCAGCTTGGTTCGGCAGGGAGGCTACAATGAGCAGTTCTTC. Translation gives CASSLVRQGGYNEQFF.

J is TRBJ2-2 and V is TRBV6-6; D possibly corresponds to TRBD1 (5 bases). CDR1 is MNHNY and CDR2 is SVGAGI in the germline V gene (reference sequence). V lost 2 bases and J 5 bases, leaving 12 bases between the germline ends. CDR3 length: 15 residues. The CDR3 reads CASSYKGFGTGELFF. The DNA for the CDR3 is TGTGCCAGCAGTTACAAGGGGTTTGGGACCGGGGAGCTGTTTTTT.

This clone was found once. The CDR3 DNA sequence: TGTGCCAGCTCACCACTGGACAGGGCAATCGTAACGAATGAGCAGTTCTTC. Residues: CASSPLDRAIVTNEQFF. The chain couples TRBV18 to TRBJ2-1; 8 bases are a match to TRBD1. Trimming at V came to 1 base and at J to 7 bases, leaving 12 bases not matched to a gene. Germline CDR1 and CDR2: KGHSH and LQKENI. The CDR3 length is 17 residues.

This chain uses TRBV6-5 with TRBJ2-7, with 9 bases aligning to TRBD1. Trimming removed 8 bases from V and 2 bases from J; junction bases left unmatched: 10. The CDR3 sequence is 15 residues long. Germline CDR1 reads MNHEY; CDR2 reads SVGAGI. CDR3 sequence (DNA): TGTGCCAGCTACTCAGGGGGGACAGGGACCTACGAGCAGTACTTC. As protein: CASYSGGTGTYEQYF.

The rearrangement links TRBV6-1 to TRBJ1-3; no clear D gene. The CDR3 consists of 16 residues. Trimming removed 2 bases from V and 1 base from J, with 12 bases in between. The germline V gene has CDR1 MNHNS and CDR2 SASEGT. The CDR3 DNA reads as TGTGCCAGCAGTGAAAATCCCCCGGGGTCTGGAAACACCATATATTTT. Residues: CASSENPPGSGNTIYF.

Points on this clone: One end of the junction fails to match germline, which may point to a read error. The J gene is TRBJ2-7, the V gene TRBV7-9; no definite D call. CDR3 length: 14 amino acids. Germline lookup yields CDR1 SEHNR and CDR2 FQNEAQ (reference sequence). The CDR3 loop reads CSSSLGANPYEQYF. In DNA form, the CDR3 reads TGTTCCAGCAGCTTAGGCGCTAATCCCTACGAGCAGTACTTC. The full variable domain, rest sourced from reference TRBV7-9 and TRBJ2-7, is DTGVSQNPRHKITKRGQNVTFRCDPISEHNRLYWYRQTLGQGPEFLTYFQNEAQLEKSRLLSDRFSAERPKGSFSTLEIQRTEQGDSAMYLCSSSLGANPYEQYFGPGTRLTVT.

This rearrangement joins TRBV7-2 to TRBJ2-1; TRBD1 agrees at 9 bases. The ends lost 5 bases at V and 2 bases at J; junction bases unmatched: 7. Germline lookup yields CDR1 SGHTA and CDR2 FQGNSA. CDR3 length equals 16 residues. CDR3 coding DNA: TGTGCCAGCAGCCGCGACAGGGGGACGGCCTACAATGAGCAGTTCTTC. This gives the protein CASSRDRGTAYNEQFF.

The CDR3 region has the DNA TGTGCCAGCAGTCGTACCGGGACAGGGAACTATGGCTACACCTTC. Its translation: CASSRTGTGNYGYTF. The genes are TRBV6-5 and TRBJ1-2; TRBD1 matches at 9 bases. V shed 5 bases and J 2 bases; nucleotides not matched to a gene: 6. This CDR3 comprises 15 residues. The germline V gene encodes CDR1 MNHEY and CDR2 SVGAGI.

The CDR3 loop is CASVSIQGAGGYTF. Written as DNA, the CDR3 is TGTGCCAGCGTTTCAATTCAGGGGGCTGGTGGCTACACCTTC. The J gene is TRBJ1-2, the V gene TRBV2; 8 bases line up with TRBD1. Germline assignment: CDR1 SNHLY and CDR2 FYNNEI. Germline trimming cut 8 bases from V and 7 bases from J; bases unmatched to any gene: 12. CDR3 length equals 14 residues.

This rearrangement joins TRBV7-2 to TRBJ1-1; no clear D gene. The CDR3 loop spans 13 amino acids. Trimming took 1 base from V and 5 from J, leaving 8 bases between them. From germline, CDR1 is SGHTA and CDR2 FQGNSA. The chain's CDR3 is CASSLGSSTEAFF. The CDR3 DNA reads TGTGCCAGCAGCTTAGGGAGTAGTACTGAAGCTTTCTTT.

V and J are TRBV4-3 and TRBJ2-3, with no clear D. This CDR3 has 15 residues. Trimming took 0 bases from V and 5 from J, leaving 12 bases between them. Germline values: CDR1 LGHNA, CDR2 YSLEER. CDR3: CASSQDWHRRDTQYF. The CDR3 region has the DNA TGCGCCAGCAGCCAAGATTGGCACCGGAGAGATACGCAGTATTTT.

The rearrangement joins TRBV7-9 to TRBJ2-5, with 7 nucleotides matching TRBD1. CDR1 is SEHNR, CDR2 FQNEAQ, per germline (reference sequence). This CDR3 has 14 residues. V lost 4 bases and J lost 5; bases outside the gene matches: 7. The chain's CDR3 is CASSSYRGPETQYF. CDR3 coding DNA: TGTGCCAGCAGCTCGTACAGGGGCCCCGAGACCCAGTACTTC. Based on the CDR3 plus reference TRBV7-9 and TRBJ2-5, the full variable domain is DTGVSQNPRHKITKRGQNVTFRCDPISEHNRLYWYRQTLGQGPEFLTYFQNEAQLEKSRLLSDRFSAERPKGSFSTLEIQRTEQGDSAMYLCASSSYRGPETQYFGPGTRLLVL.

The chain links TRBV10-3 to TRBJ2-7, with TRBD1 identical over 9 bases. Looked up from germline, CDR1 is ENHRY and CDR2 is SYGVKD. CDR3 size: 15 residues. V lost 7 bases and J lost 0; bases outside the gene matches: 7. The CDR3: CAIKAGTGSSYEQYF. DNA of the CDR3: TGTGCCATCAAAGCGGGGACAGGGAGCTCCTACGAGCAGTACTTC.

V is TRBV11-2 and J is TRBJ2-7; 10 nucleotides align to TRBD2. This CDR3 is 15 amino acids long. V trimming: 1 base; J trimming: 5 bases; junction bases outside the gene matches: 5. Germline values: CDR1 SGHAT, CDR2 FQNNGV. CDR3 amino acids: CASSLVGSGRHEQYF. In DNA form, the CDR3 reads TGTGCCAGCAGCTTAGTTGGTAGCGGGAGGCACGAGCAGTACTTC.

This clone appeared once. The V call is TRBV27, the J call TRBJ2-1; 10 nucleotides match TRBD2. V dropped 3 bases and J dropped 2; count of bases not matched to a gene: 1. Germline CDR1 and CDR2: MNHEY and SMNVEV (reference sequence). This CDR3 comprises 15 residues. The CDR3 bases are TGTGCCAGCAGTTTGGGGACTAGCGCCTACAATGAGCAGTTCTTC. Amino acids: CASSLGTSAYNEQFF.

Here the CDR3 reads CASSGWVMVRGSYEQYF. CDR3 nucleotides: TGTGCCAGCAGTGGTTGGGTGATGGTCCGGGGGTCCTACGAGCAGTACTTC. The chain has TRBV6-1 and TRBJ2-7, with D possibly being TRBD2 (6 bases). The CDR3 contains 17 residues. V dropped 4 bases and J dropped 1 base, with 20 bases sitting between them. Germline V gives CDR1 MNHNS, CDR2 SASEGT.

Regarding this clone: Mismatch with germline at one junction end may stem from a read error. This chain uses TRBV4-1 with TRBJ1-6; no reliable D call. CDR1 is MGHRA, CDR2 YSYEKL, per germline. The CDR3 consists of 15 residues. The CDR3 protein is CASSQDRGLNSPPHF. Here the CDR3 DNA reads TGCGCCAGCAGCCAAGATCGGGGATTGAATTCACCCCCCCACTTT.

The V call is TRBV7-2, the J call TRBJ2-1; D remains unclear. Germline loops: CDR1 SGHTA, CDR2 FQGNSA. Trimming shortened V by 5 bases and J by 0 bases, and 11 bases separated the two germline ends. The CDR3 length is 15 residues. CDR3 nucleotide sequence: TGTGCCAGCAGCCCCGCGGAGATCTCCTACAATGAGCAGTTCTTC. It translates to CASSPAEISYNEQFF.